A few counts support the clone carrying this T cell receptor (beta chain). Its antigen is not known. These data come from a study of beta chain features in type 1 diabetes. Every isolated RNA sample was fully reverse transcribed, so sequencing captured expressed TCRB transcripts. Sequencing used immunoSEQ multiplex PCR; TCRdb keeps in-frame clones, though not all of them. The sample consists of 600,000 or so clones, roughly 12% of them appearing once. CDR1 is SGHDT, CDR2 YYEEEE, per germline. Trimming took off 1 base at V and 0 bases at J, with 7 bases between the two ends. The CDR3 runs to 14 residues. Study results and limitations: There was a moderate but significant shortening of TCRB CDR3s in all four CD4+ subsets of Type 1 diabetes patients.

This clonotype originated in a man aged 30-40 years with type 1 diabetes. V is TRBV5-6 and J is TRBJ1-2, with D unclear. Material: naive CD4+ T cells from blood. DNA for the CDR3: TGTGCCAGCAGCTTGAAGGCAACTAACTATGGCTACACCTTC. This gives the protein CASSLKATNYGYTF.